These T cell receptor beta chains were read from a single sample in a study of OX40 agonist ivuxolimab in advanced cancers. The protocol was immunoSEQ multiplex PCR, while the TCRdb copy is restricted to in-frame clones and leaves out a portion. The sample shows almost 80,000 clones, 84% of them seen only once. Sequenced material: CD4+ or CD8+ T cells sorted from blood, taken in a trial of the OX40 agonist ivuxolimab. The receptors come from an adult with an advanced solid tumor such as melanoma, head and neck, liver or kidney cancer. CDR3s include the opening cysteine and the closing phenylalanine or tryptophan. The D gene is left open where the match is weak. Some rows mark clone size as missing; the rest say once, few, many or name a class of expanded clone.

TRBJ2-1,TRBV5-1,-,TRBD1,TGCGCCAGCAATCGGGACCAGGGGGATGAGCAGTTCTTC,CASNRDQGDEQFF
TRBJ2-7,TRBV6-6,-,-,TGTGCCAGCAGTTACAGGGGAGAGGGCTACGAGCAGTACTTC,CASSYRGEGYEQYF
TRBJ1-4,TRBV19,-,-,TGTGCCAGTAGTAGGAATGAAAAACTGTTTTTT,CASSRNEKLFF
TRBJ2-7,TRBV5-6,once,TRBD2,TGTGCCAGCAGGAACGGGAGGGCCTCCTACGAGCAGTACTTC,CASRNGRASYEQYF
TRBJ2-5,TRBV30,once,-,TGTGCCTGGGCAACAGGGAACCAAGAGACCCAGTACTTC,CAWATGNQETQYF
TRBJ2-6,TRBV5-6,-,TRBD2,TGTGCCAGCAGCTTGGATAGCGGGGGCTCTGGGGCCAACGTCCTGACTTTC,CASSLDSGGSGANVLTF
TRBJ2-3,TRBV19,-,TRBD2,TGTGCCAGTAGTACGCTAGCGGGAGGGCCGGGGACAGATACGCAGTATTTT,CASSTLAGGPGTDTQYF
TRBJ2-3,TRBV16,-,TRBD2,TGTGCCAGCAGCCCTGGGAGGGGTAAACTCACAGATACGCAGTATTTT,CASSPGRGKLTDTQYF
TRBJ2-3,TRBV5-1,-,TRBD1,TGCGCCAGCAGCTATACAGGGGGCGGCACAGATACGCAGTATTTT,CASSYTGGGTDTQYF
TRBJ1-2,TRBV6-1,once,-,TGTGCCAGCACTCCGGGCCACAACGCCGACTACACCTTC,CASTPGHNADYTF
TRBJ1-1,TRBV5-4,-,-,TGTGCCAGCAGCTTGGCCCCAAGGGGCGCGGGAGGTGAAGCTTTCTTT,CASSLAPRGAGGEAFF
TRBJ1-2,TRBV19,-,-,TGTGCCAGTAGTATAGCGGGCGTTAACTATGGCTACACCTTC,CASSIAGVNYGYTF
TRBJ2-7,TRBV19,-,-,TGTGCCAGTAGTATAGCCTTAGTCTACGAGCAGTACTTC,CASSIALVYEQYF
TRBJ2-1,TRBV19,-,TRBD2,TGTGCCAGTAGCCTCCTGACTAGCGGGAGAAATGAGCAGTTCTTC,CASSLLTSGRNEQFF
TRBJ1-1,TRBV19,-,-,TGTGCCAGTAAACTTCAGGTTTTAAAGACTGAAGCTTTCTTT,CASKLQVLKTEAFF
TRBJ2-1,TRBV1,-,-,TGCACCAGCAGCCCCGACCTATACAATGAGCAGTTCTTC,CTSSPDLYNEQFF
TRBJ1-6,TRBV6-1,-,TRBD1,TGTGCCACCTCGATGGCAGGGGGCGTTAATTCACCCCTCCACTTT,CATSMAGGVNSPLHF
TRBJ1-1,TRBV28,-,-,TGTGCCAGCAGTCTCCTGAACACTGAAGCTTTCTTT,CASSLLNTEAFF
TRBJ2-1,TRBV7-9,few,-,TGTGCCAGCAGCTTATCGAGGCTAAACGATGAGCAGTTCTTC,CASSLSRLNDEQFF
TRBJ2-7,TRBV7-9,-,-,TGTGCCAGCAGCTTAGAAGGACTTGAGCACGAGCAGTACTTC,CASSLEGLEHEQYF
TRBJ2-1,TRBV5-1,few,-,TGCGCCAGCAGCTTGGCCAGCCTTTACAATGAGCAGTTCTTC,CASSLASLYNEQFF
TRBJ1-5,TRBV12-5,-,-,TGTGCTAGTGGTTTGGTACGCACCCTAGATAGCAATCAGCCCCAGCATTTT,CASGLVRTLDSNQPQHF
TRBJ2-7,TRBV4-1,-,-,TGCGCCAGCAGCCAAGAAGAAACCTACGAGCAGTACTTC,CASSQEETYEQYF
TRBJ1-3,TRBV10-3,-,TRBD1,TGTGCCATCAGGGTCATTCTCGACAGGGCAAACACCATATATTTT,CAIRVILDRANTIYF
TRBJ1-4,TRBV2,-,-,TGTGCCAGCAGTGAAGACAGGTTAAATGAAAAACTGTTTTTT,CASSEDRLNEKLFF
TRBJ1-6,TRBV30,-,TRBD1,TGTGCCTGGACAGGGACAGGGAACTCACCCCTCCACTTT,CAWTGTGNSPLHF
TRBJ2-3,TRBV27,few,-,TGTGCCAGCAGTTTAGACAGGTCAACAGATACGCAGTATTTT,CASSLDRSTDTQYF
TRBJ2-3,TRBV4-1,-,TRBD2,TGCGCCAGCAGCCAATCAGGACTAGCCGGCACAGATACGCAGTATTTT,CASSQSGLAGTDTQYF
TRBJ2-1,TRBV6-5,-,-,TGTGCCAGCAGTGAACTTACTAGATCCAATGAGCAGTTCTTC,CASSELTRSNEQFF
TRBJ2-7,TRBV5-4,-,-,TGTGCCAGCAAGGGAGGGGGGGATAGGTACGAGCAGTACTTC,CASKGGGDRYEQYF
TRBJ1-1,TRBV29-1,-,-,TGCAGCGTTGCAAAATCGACGGAACCAGCTGAAGCTTTCTTT,CSVAKSTEPAEAFF
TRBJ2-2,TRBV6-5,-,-,TGTGCCAGCAGTTACTCGATTGGGGAGCTGTTTTTT,CASSYSIGELFF
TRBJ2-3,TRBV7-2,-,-,TGTGCCAGCAGCTTAAGGGGGAGAGGGGATACGCAGTATTTT,CASSLRGRGDTQYF
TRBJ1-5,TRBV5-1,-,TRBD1,TGCGCCAGCAGCTTGGGGACAGGGGGCTTACAGCCCCAGCATTTT,CASSLGTGGLQPQHF
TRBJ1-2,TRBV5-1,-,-,TGCGCCAGCAGCACGGACAGAAGAGGCTACACCTTC,CASSTDRRGYTF
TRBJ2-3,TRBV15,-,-,TGTGCCACCAGCAGAGATCCCACTGGGGATACGCAGTATTTT,CATSRDPTGDTQYF
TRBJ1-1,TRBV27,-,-,TGTGCCAGCAGTTTACTGGTAATGAACACTGAAGCTTTCTTT,CASSLLVMNTEAFF
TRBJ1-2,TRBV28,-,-,TGTGCCAGCAGTTTATATGTTTCAAACTATGGCTACACCTTC,CASSLYVSNYGYTF
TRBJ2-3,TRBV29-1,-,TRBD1,TGCAGCGTTCGACAGGGGGGAACAGATACGCAGTATTTT,CSVRQGGTDTQYF
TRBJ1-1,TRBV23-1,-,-,TGCGCCAGCAGTCAATTTCTAGGACAGTCGATGAACACTGAAGCTTTCTTT,CASSQFLGQSMNTEAFF
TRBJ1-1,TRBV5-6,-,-,TGTGCCAGCAGCTTGGTTGGGGGCCAGGGCCACACTGAAGCTTTCTTT,CASSLVGGQGHTEAFF
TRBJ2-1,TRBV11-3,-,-,TGTGCCAGCAGCTTCTTAGACCCAAATGAGCAGTTCTTC,CASSFLDPNEQFF
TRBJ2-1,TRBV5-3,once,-,TGTGCCAGAAGGAATACCCCCATCCTAGAAGAGCAGTTCTTC,CARRNTPILEEQFF
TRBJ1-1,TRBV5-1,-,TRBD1,TGCGCCAGCAAGGTGACAGGGGGCGTTAGTAGTGAAGCTTTCTTT,CASKVTGGVSSEAFF
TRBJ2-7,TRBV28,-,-,TGTGCCATCCAAGGCGGGCCCTACGAGCAGTACTTC,CAIQGGPYEQYF
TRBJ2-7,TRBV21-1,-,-,TGTGCCAGCGACGGGACAGGGAATATGGAGCAGTACTTC,CASDGTGNMEQYF
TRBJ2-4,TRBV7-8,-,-,TGTGCCAGCAGCGAGAGGGACGCATTGACGGGGAACATTCAGTACTTC,CASSERDALTGNIQYF
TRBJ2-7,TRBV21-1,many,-,TGTGCCAGCAGCAATGGACTACTATACGAGCAGTACTTC,CASSNGLLYEQYF
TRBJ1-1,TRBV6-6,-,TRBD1,TGTGCCAGCAGTCTAGGACAGGCGGATAACACTGAAGCTTTCTTT,CASSLGQADNTEAFF
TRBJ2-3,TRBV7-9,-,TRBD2,TGTGCCAGCAGCAGACTAGCGGATCTGTGGAATACGCAGTATTTT,CASSRLADLWNTQYF
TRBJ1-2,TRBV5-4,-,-,TGTGCCAGCAGCTCTGGACAGAACTATGGCTACACCTTC,CASSSGQNYGYTF
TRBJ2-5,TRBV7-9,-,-,TGTGCCAGCAGCTTAGCGGAGGGCACCCAAGAGACCCAGTACTTC,CASSLAEGTQETQYF
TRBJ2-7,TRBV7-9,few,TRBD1,TGTGCCAGCAGCAAAACCCCCCGGGGACAGGGGGCTGGCGAGCAGTACTTC,CASSKTPRGQGAGEQYF